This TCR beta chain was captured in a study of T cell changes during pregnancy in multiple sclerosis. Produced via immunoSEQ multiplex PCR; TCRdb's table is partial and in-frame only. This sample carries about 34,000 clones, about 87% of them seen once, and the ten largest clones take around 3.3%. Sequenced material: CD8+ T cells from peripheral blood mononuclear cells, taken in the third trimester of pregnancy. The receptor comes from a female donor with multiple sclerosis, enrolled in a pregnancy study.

The DNA of the CDR3 is TGTGCCAGCAGTGAATACAGGGGCCAAAAAGAGACCCAGTACTTC. It encodes CASSEYRGQKETQYF. The V gene is TRBV6-1, the J gene TRBJ2-5; 7 bases map to TRBD1. The CDR3 consists of 15 residues. Germline V gives CDR1 MNHNS, CDR2 SASEGT. After removal of 2 bases from V and 3 bases from J, the junction contained 6 bases not matched to a gene.